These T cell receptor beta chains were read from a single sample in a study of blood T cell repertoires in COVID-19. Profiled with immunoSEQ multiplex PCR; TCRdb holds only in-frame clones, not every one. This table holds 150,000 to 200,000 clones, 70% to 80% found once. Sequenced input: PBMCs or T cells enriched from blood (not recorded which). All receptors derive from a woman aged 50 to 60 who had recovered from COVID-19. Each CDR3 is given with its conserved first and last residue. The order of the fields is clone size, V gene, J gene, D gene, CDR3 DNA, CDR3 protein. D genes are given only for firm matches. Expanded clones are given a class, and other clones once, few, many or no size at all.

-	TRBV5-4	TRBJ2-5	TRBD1	TGTGCCAGCAGCTTTGTAGACAGGGGGGCGGCCCAGTACTTC	CASSFVDRGAAQYF
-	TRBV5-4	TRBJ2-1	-	TGTGCCAGCAGCTTGCCCCAAGGGGATGAGCAGTTCTTC	CASSLPQGDEQFF
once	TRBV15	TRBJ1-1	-	TGTGCCACCAGCCCCGAGTATCAACCAGGGAACACTGAAGCTTTCTTT	CATSPEYQPGNTEAFF
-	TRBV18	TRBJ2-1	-	TGTGCCAGCTCACCAGAAGCAGGGCTGGGGGAGCAGTTCTTC	CASSPEAGLGEQFF
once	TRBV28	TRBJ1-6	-	TGTGCCAGCAGTTTATGGGGAGATTCACCCCTCCACTTT	CASSLWGDSPLHF
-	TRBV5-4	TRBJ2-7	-	TGTGCCAGCAGCCAGTGGGAGAGCGAGCAGTACTTC	CASSQWESEQYF
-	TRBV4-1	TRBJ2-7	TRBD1	TGCGCCAGCAGCCAAGCCCCGGGACAGACTTTCTACGAGCAGTACTTC	CASSQAPGQTFYEQYF
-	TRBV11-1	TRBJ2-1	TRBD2	TGTGCCAGCAGCTACATAGCGGGAGCCCAGACTAGGTTCTTC	CASSYIAGAQTRFF
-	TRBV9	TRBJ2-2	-	TGTGCCAGCGGCGCAGCGAGAAACACCGGGGAGCTGTTTTTT	CASGAARNTGELFF
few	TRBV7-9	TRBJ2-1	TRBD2	TGTGCCAGCAGCTTATCAAGGACTAGCGACAACAATGAGCAGTTCTTC	CASSLSRTSDNNEQFF
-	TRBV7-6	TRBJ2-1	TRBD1	TGTGCCAGCAGCTCTGTAGGGACAGGGCCCTACAATGAGCAGTTCTTC	CASSSVGTGPYNEQFF
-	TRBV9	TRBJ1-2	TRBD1	TGTGCCAGCAGCGGACAGGGAAATGGCTACACCTTC	CASSGQGNGYTF
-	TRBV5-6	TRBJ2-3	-	TGTGCCAGCAGCCGCCGCCGAGGAGATACGCAGTATTTT	CASSRRRGDTQYF
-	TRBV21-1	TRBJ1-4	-	TGTGCCAGCAGCAAAACCAAACAGGGATGGTATGAAAAACTGTTTTTT	CASSKTKQGWYEKLFF
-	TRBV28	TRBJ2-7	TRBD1	TGTGCCAGCACCCGGACAGGGCTCCTAGGGGAGCAGTACTTC	CASTRTGLLGEQYF
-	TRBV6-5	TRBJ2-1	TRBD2	TGTGCCAGCAGTTCCCGGACTAGTTGGGATGAGCAGTTCTTC	CASSSRTSWDEQFF
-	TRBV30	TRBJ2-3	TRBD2	TGTGCCTGGAGCCTAGGACTAGCGGGTGGCACAGATACGCAGTATTTT	CAWSLGLAGGTDTQYF
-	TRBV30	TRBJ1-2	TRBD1	TGTGCCTGGAGTCCAGGGGGCGGTGGCTACACCTTC	CAWSPGGGGYTF
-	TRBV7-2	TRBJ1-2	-	TGTGCCAGCAGCTTACGGGGGAACGAAGCTAACTATGGCTACACCTTC	CASSLRGNEANYGYTF
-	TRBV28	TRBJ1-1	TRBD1	TGTGCCAGCAGGTATCTGGGACAGGGCGCGACTGAAGCTTTCTTT	CASRYLGQGATEAFF
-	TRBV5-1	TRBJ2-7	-	TGCGCCAGCAGCTTCGGTGATAGGGGGAGGGCCTACGAGCAGTACTTC	CASSFGDRGRAYEQYF
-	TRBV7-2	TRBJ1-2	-	TGTGCCAGCAGCTTAGATCTAAACTATGGCTACACCTTC	CASSLDLNYGYTF
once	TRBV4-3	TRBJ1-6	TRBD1	TGCGCCAGCAGCCAGGGGACAGGGAGGGGTACTTATAATTCACCCCTCCACTTT	CASSQGTGRGTYNSPLHF
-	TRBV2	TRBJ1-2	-	TGTGCCAGCAGAATGGACAGCTATGGCTACACCTTC	CASRMDSYGYTF
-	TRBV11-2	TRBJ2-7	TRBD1	TGTGCCAGCAGCTTCGGGACAGGGTCTAACGAGCAGTACTTC	CASSFGTGSNEQYF
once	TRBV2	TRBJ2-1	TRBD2	TGTGCCAGCAGGAGGGCTAGCGGGCAGAATGAGCAGTTCTTC	CASRRASGQNEQFF
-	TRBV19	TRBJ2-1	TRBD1	TGTGCCACCACTCGGACAGGGAATTCTTACAATGAGCAGTTCTTC	CATTRTGNSYNEQFF
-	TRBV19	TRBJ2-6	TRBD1	TGTGCCAGTAGTATAGCCGGGACAGATGTCTCTGGGGCCAACGTCCTGACTTTC	CASSIAGTDVSGANVLTF
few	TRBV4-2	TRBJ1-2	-	TGTGCCAGCAGCCTAAGACAGGACCCAGCTAACTATGGCTACACCTTC	CASSLRQDPANYGYTF
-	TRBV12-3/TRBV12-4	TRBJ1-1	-	TGTGCCAGCAGTTTAGAGTACAGCACTGAAGCTTTCTTT	CASSLEYSTEAFF
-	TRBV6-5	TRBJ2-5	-	TGTGCCAGCAGTTACGTCCGGGAAGGGACCCAGTACTTC	CASSYVREGTQYF
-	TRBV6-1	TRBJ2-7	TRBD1	TGTGCCAGCAAACAAAGGACAGGCTGGGACGAGCAGTACTTC	CASKQRTGWDEQYF
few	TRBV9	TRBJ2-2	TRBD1	TGTGCCAGCAGCGGTCACCCGCAGGGGGCCGGGGAGCTGTTTTTT	CASSGHPQGAGELFF
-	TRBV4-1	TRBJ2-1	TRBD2	TGCGCCAGCAGCCAAGAGCGAGCGGGAGGCTCCTACAATGAGCAGTTCTTC	CASSQERAGGSYNEQFF
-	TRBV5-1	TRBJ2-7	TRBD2	TGCGCCAGCAGCTTCCGTACGGGGGGAGGGCCGGGCGAGCAGTACTTC	CASSFRTGGGPGEQYF
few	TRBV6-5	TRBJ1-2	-	TGTGCCAGCAGTTTCGGGAGCCCCGGGAGCTATGGCTACACCTTC	CASSFGSPGSYGYTF
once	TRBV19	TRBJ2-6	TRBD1	TGTGCCAGTACCCAGGGGGTGGCACTCGGCTCTGGGGCCAACGTCCTGACTTTC	CASTQGVALGSGANVLTF
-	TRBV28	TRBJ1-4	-	TGTGCCAGCAGTGGGGAAGGAGGGGGAGGGCCTTTCAATGAAAAACTGTTTTTT	CASSGEGGGGPFNEKLFF
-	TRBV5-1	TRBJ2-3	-	TGCGCCAGCAGCTTTGGGGGGAGCACAGATACGCAGTATTTT	CASSFGGSTDTQYF